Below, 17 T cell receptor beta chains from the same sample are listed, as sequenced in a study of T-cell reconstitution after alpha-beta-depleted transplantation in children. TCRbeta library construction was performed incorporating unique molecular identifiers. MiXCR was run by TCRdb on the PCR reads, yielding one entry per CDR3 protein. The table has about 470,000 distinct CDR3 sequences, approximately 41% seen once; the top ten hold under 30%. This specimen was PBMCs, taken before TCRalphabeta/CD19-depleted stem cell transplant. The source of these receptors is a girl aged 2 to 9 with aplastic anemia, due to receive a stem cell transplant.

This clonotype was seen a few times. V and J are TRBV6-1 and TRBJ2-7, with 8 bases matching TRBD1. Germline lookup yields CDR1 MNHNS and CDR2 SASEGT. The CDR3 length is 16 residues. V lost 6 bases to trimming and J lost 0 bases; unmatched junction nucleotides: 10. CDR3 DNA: TGTGCCAGCAGCCGAGGAGGGACAGGAGCCTCCTACGAGCAGTACTTC. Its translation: CASSRGGTGASYEQYF.

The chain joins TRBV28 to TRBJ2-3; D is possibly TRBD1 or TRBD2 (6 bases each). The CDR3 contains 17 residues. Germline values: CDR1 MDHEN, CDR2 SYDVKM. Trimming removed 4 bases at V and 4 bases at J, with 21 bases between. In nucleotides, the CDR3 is TGTGCCAGCAGTTCACTTCCCGGGGGCAATGAGGCAGATACGCAGTATTTT. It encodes CASSSLPGGNEADTQYF.

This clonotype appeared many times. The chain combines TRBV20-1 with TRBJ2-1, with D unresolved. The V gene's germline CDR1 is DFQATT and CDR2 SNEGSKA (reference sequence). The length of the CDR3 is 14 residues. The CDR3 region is CSRTLGLIGNEQFF. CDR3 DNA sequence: TGCAGCAGAACTTTGGGGTTGATCGGCAATGAGCAGTTCTTC.

The CDR3: CATSRTTGGSYNEQFF. The CDR3 bases are TGTGCCACCAGCAGAACAACAGGGGGCTCCTACAATGAGCAGTTCTTC. The chain carries TRBV15 and TRBJ2-1, with 8 bases fitting TRBD1. Germline CDR1 is LNHNV and CDR2 is YYDKDF (reference sequence). This CDR3 is 16 amino acids long. V shed 2 bases and J 0 bases; nucleotides not matched to a gene: 3.

Written as DNA, the CDR3 is TGCAGTGCTAGAGTGAAGGGGGACTCTTATGGCTACACCTTC. Its translation is CSARVKGDSYGYTF. The chain combines TRBV20-1 with TRBJ1-2; D might be TRBD1 (6 bases). CDR3 size: 14 residues. In germline, CDR1 is DFQATT, CDR2 SNEGSKA (reference sequence). V dropped 1 base and J dropped 5 bases, with 14 bases sitting between them.

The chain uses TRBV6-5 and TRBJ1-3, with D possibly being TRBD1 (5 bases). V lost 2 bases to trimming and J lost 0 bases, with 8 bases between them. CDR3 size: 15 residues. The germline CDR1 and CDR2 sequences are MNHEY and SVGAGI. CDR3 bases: TGTGCCAGCAGTTACGGGACCCGCTCTGGAAACACCATATATTTT. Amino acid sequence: CASSYGTRSGNTIYF.

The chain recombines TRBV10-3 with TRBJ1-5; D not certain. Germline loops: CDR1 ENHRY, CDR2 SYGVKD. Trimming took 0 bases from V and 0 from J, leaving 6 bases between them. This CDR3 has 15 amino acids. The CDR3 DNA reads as TGTGCCATCAGTGAGTCCGACCATAGCAATCAGCCCCAGCATTTT. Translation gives CAISESDHSNQPQHF.

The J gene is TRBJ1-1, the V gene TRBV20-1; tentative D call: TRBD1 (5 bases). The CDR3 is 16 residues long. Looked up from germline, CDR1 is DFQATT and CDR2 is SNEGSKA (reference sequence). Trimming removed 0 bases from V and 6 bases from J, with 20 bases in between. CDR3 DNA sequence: TGCAGTGCTAGAGATCGGGCAGGGTGGTTTCGCCCTGAAGCTTTCTTT. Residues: CSARDRAGWFRPEAFF.

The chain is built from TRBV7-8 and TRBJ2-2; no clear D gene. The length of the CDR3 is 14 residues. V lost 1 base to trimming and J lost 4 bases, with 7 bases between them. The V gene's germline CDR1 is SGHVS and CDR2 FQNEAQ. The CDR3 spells CASSLVRSTGELFF. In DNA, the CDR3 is TGTGCCAGCAGCTTAGTTCGCAGCACCGGGGAGCTGTTTTTT.

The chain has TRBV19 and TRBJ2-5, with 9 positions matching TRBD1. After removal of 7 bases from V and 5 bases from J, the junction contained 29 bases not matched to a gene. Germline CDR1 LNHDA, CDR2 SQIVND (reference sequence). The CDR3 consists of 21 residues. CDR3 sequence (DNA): TGTGCCAGTAAAGGCATCGGGCCCCGTCCGGGACAGGGCCCCGTGGAGGAGACCCAGTACTTC. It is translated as CASKGIGPRPGQGPVEETQYF.

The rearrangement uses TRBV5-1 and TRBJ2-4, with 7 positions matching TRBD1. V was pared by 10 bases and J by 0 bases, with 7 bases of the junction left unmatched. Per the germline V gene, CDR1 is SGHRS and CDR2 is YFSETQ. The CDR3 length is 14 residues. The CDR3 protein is CAPQRGLAKNIQYF. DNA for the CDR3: TGCGCCCCCCAGAGGGGGCTAGCCAAAAACATTCAGTACTTC.

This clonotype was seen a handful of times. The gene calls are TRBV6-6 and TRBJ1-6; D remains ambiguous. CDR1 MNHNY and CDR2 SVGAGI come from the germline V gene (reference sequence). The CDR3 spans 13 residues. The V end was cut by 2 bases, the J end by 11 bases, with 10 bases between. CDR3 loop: CASSYEGKAPLHF. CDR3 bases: TGTGCCAGCAGTTACGAAGGGAAGGCACCCCTCCACTTT.

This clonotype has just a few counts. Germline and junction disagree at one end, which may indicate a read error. The CDR3 nucleotides read TGTGCCAGCACCTTACTCGGGGAGCTGTTTTTT. Translating gives CASTLLGELFF. This chain joins TRBV7-8 and TRBJ2-2; the D is unclear. Germline V CDR1 and CDR2: SGHVS, FQNEAQ. This CDR3 region has 11 residues.

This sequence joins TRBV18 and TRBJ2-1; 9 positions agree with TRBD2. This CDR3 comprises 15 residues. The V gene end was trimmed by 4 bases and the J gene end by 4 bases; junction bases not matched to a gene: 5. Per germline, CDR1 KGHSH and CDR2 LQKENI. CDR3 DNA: TGTGCCAGCTCACTCCAAGCGGGAGGATACAATGAGCAGTTCTTC. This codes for CASSLQAGGYNEQFF. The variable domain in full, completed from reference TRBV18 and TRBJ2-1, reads NAGVMQNPRHLVRRRGQEARLRCSPMKGHSHVYWYRQLPEEGLKFMVYLQKENIIDESGMPKERFSAEFPKEGPSILRIQQVVRGDSAAYFCASSLQAGGYNEQFFGPGTRLTVL.

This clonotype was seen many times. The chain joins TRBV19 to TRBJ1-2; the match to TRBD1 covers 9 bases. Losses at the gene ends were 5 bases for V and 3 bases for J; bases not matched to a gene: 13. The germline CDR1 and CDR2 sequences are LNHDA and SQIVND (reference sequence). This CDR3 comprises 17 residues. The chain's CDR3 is CASSVSGTGFKYYGYTF. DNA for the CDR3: TGTGCCAGTAGTGTGTCCGGGACAGGGTTTAAATACTATGGCTACACCTTC. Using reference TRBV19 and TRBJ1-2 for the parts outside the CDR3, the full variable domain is DGGITQSPKYLFRKEGQNVTLSCEQNLNHDAMYWYRQDPGQGLRLIYYSQIVNDFQKGDIAEGYSVSREKKESFPLTVTSAQKNPTAFYLCASSVSGTGFKYYGYTFGSGTRLTVV.

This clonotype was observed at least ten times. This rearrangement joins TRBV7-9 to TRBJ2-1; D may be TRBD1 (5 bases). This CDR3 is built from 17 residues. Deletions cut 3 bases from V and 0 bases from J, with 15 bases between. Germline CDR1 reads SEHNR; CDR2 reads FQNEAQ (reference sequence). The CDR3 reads CASSLMRTGPSYNEQFF. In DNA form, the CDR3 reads TGTGCCAGCAGCTTGATGAGAACAGGCCCCTCCTACAATGAGCAGTTCTTC.

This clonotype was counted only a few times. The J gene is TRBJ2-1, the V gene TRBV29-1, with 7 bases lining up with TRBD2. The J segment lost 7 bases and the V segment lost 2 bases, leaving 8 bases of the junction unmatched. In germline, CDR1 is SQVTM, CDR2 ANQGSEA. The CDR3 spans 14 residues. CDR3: CSVELGGRWNEQFF. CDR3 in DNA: TGCAGCGTTGAACTTGGCGGGAGATGGAATGAGCAGTTCTTC.